Below are 15 T cell receptor beta chains sequenced from a single sample in a study of long-term antiretroviral therapy in people with HIV. Sequencing relied on immunoSEQ assay v3.0, run at survey level. TCRdb keeps only in-frame clones here, not all; method: immunoSEQ multiplex PCR. The table has tens of thousands of clones, 76% seen once. The sample in question was unsorted PBMCs, obtained about 1.8 years before starting antiretroviral therapy. The receptor source for this set is a woman between 40 and 50 years old with HIV.

The J gene is TRBJ1-1, the V gene TRBV6-6; a weak D match, TRBD1 (5 bases). Germline lookup yields CDR1 MNHNY and CDR2 SVGAGI (reference sequence). Trimming stripped 0 bases from V and 1 base from J, with 6 bases between. This CDR3 spans 14 amino acids. In nucleotides, the CDR3 is TGTGCCAGCAGTTACTCTGGGGGGAACACTGAAGCTTTCTTT. Translation: CASSYSGGNTEAFF.

The chain has TRBV30 and TRBJ1-2; D remains ambiguous. Germline CDR1 reads GTSNPN; CDR2 reads SVGIG (reference sequence). The CDR3 loop spans 13 amino acids. V was cut by 2 bases and J by 8 bases, with 15 bases left in between. CDR3 region: CAWSRVLSDGYTF. The DNA for the CDR3 is TGTGCCTGGAGTAGAGTTCTGTCGGACGGCTACACCTTC.

V and J are TRBV5-1 and TRBJ2-5; 9 nucleotides agree with TRBD2. The CDR3 loop spans 17 amino acids. The ends lost 3 bases at V and 0 bases at J; junction bases unmatched: 9. Germline loops: CDR1 SGHRS, CDR2 YFSETQ. The CDR3 DNA is TGCGCCAGCAGCTGGGGAAGACTAGCGGATGACCAAGAGACCCAGTACTTC. As protein: CASSWGRLADDQETQYF.

This chain links TRBV9 with TRBJ2-5; 11 nucleotides line up with TRBD2. The germline CDR1 and CDR2 sequences are SGDLS and YYNGEE. Losses at the gene ends were 4 bases for V and 2 bases for J; bases not matched to a gene: 4. The CDR3 covers 15 residues. CDR3 in DNA: TGTGCCAGCAGCCCCAGACTAGCGGGACAAGAGACCCAGTACTTC. This sequence encodes CASSPRLAGQETQYF.

The rearrangement joins TRBV21-1 to TRBJ1-1. TRBV21-1 is a pseudogene segment. This CDR3 contains 14 residues. CDR3 sequence: CASRRRSENTEAFF. CDR3 nucleotide sequence: TGTGCCAGCAGACGACGGTCGGAGAACACTGAAGCTTTCTTT.

The chain links TRBV7-9 to TRBJ1-5; D might be TRBD1 (5 bases). V was cut by 0 bases and J by 6 bases, with 12 bases left in between. This CDR3 has 15 residues. Germline V gives CDR1 SEHNR, CDR2 FQNEAQ (reference sequence). CDR3 protein: CASSLAGAGGQPQHF. The CDR3 region has the DNA TGTGCCAGCAGCTTAGCAGGGGCCGGTGGTCAGCCCCAGCATTTT. Full variable domain (rest looked up from reference TRBV7-9 and TRBJ1-5): DTGVSQNPRHKITKRGQNVTFRCDPISEHNRLYWYRQTLGQGPEFLTYFQNEAQLEKSRLLSDRFSAERPKGSFSTLEIQRTEQGDSAMYLCASSLAGAGGQPQHFGDGTRLSIL.

A few counts support this clone. V is TRBV4-1 and J is TRBJ2-2; D ambiguous. Trimming took 4 bases from V and 3 from J, leaving 3 bases between them. The CDR3 contains 12 residues. The germline V gene has CDR1 MGHRA and CDR2 YSYEKL. The CDR3 DNA sequence: TGCGCCAGCAGCCTCCACACCGGGGAGCTGTTTTTT. It yields the protein CASSLHTGELFF.

This clone was recorded a few times. The chain employs TRBV5-6 and TRBJ1-4, with TRBD1 identical over 9 bases. CDR3 length equals 16 residues. The germline CDR1 and CDR2 sequences are SGHDT and YYEEEE. The junction had 9 bases not matched to a gene; V was cut back by 4 bases and J by 5 bases. This CDR3 reads CASSTFGQGWNEKLFF. In DNA form, the CDR3 reads TGTGCCAGCAGCACCTTCGGACAGGGGTGGAATGAAAAACTGTTTTTT.

This clone has a single count. This chain connects TRBV11-3 to TRBJ2-7, with 9 bases identical to TRBD1. The CDR3 covers 14 residues. V was pared by 3 bases and J by 6 bases, with 6 bases of the junction left unmatched. Germline CDR1 SGHNT, CDR2 YENEEA. CDR3 nucleotide sequence: TGTGCCAGCAGCTTCCGGGACAGGGACGGCGAGCAGTACTTC. Residues: CASSFRDRDGEQYF. The full variable domain, in which reference TRBV11-3 and TRBJ2-7 provide the parts outside the CDR3, is EAGVVQSPRYKIIEKKQPVAFWCNPISGHNTLYWYLQNLGQGPELLIRYENEEAVDDSQLPKDRFSAERLKGVDSTLKIQPAELGDSAVYLCASSFRDRDGEQYFGPGTRLTVT.

This chain uses TRBV30 with TRBJ2-5; 7 bases align to TRBD2. The CDR3 has 13 amino acids. V trimming: 1 base; J trimming: 5 bases; junction bases outside the gene matches: 4. Per germline, CDR1 GTSNPN and CDR2 SVGIG (reference sequence). CDR3 sequence (DNA): TGTGCCTGGAGTGGGCAGGGAGGGGAGACCCAGTACTTC. Its protein is CAWSGQGGETQYF.

The chain couples TRBV10-3 to TRBJ2-1; maybe TRBD2 (6 bases). This CDR3 has 13 amino acids. V was trimmed by 4 bases and J by 5 bases, leaving 9 bases between them. Germline V lookup: CDR1 ENHRY, CDR2 SYGVKD. CDR3 coding DNA: TGTGCCATCAGTGGACTAGGGGACAATGAGCAGTTCTTC. It encodes CAISGLGDNEQFF.

This chain connects TRBV10-3 to TRBJ2-2, with 7 nucleotides matching TRBD2. The germline V gene encodes CDR1 ENHRY and CDR2 SYGVKD. Trimming at V came to 5 bases and at J to 2 bases, leaving 5 bases not matched to a gene. There are 15 residues in the CDR3. CDR3 nucleotides: TGTGCCATCAGTCCCGGGACTACTAACACCGGGGAGCTGTTTTTT. Translated, it gives CAISPGTTNTGELFF.

This chain links TRBV18 with TRBJ1-2, with 8 bases lining up with TRBD1. Germline V gene lookup returns CDR1 KGHSH and CDR2 LQKENI. Losses at the gene ends were 2 bases for V and 5 bases for J; bases not matched to a gene: 7. CDR3 length equals 15 residues. CDR3 coding DNA: TGTGCCAGCTCACCAGAGCAGGGGGCCTATTATGGCTACACCTTC. Translation: CASSPEQGAYYGYTF.

V usage is TRBV18 and J usage is TRBJ1-3; no definite D call. V was cut by 3 bases and J by 0 bases, with 12 bases left in between. The CDR3 contains 16 residues. Germline V gene lookup returns CDR1 KGHSH and CDR2 LQKENI. The CDR3 DNA follows: TGTGCCAGCTCACCCCGGATCGGGGACTCTGGAAACACCATATATTTT. Its protein product is CASSPRIGDSGNTIYF.

The chain couples TRBV5-6 to TRBJ1-3; D uncertain. Germline CDR1 is SGHDT and CDR2 is YYEEEE. There are 14 residues in the CDR3. The germline V and J ends were trimmed by 5 bases and 2 bases, with 11 bases remaining between them. The CDR3 loop reads CASRLKGAGNTIYF. CDR3 DNA sequence: TGTGCCAGCAGATTGAAAGGAGCTGGAAACACCATATATTTT.